A selection of T cell receptor beta chains follows, all from one sample in a study of blood T cells in healthy people across ages. A single record per CDR3 protein comes from TCRdb applying MiXCR to the 5' RACE reads. Of about 680,000 distinct CDR3 sequences in the sample, around 45% are singletons; the top ten hold under 35%. Sequences were obtained from blood. The receptors originated from an older woman in good health. Both conserved end residues are trimmed from each CDR3.

v_gene: TRBV29-1
j_gene: TRBJ2-7
CDR3aa: SVGGTGVSYEQY

v_gene: TRBV19
j_gene: TRBJ2-7
CDR3aa: ASSETRDHEQY

v_gene: TRBV6-6
j_gene: .
CDR3aa: ASSPSGFSYNEQY

v_gene: TRBV29-1
j_gene: TRBJ2-5
CDR3aa: SVESGSGQETQY

v_gene: TRBV25-1
j_gene: TRBJ2-7
CDR3aa: ATQGDISYEQY

v_gene: TRBV20-1
j_gene: TRBJ1-6
CDR3aa: SAERETGGESPLH

v_gene: TRBV20-1
j_gene: TRBJ2-1
CDR3aa: SASLRVKYNEQF

v_gene: TRBV25-1
j_gene: TRBJ1-5
CDR3aa: ASSEMGQGDQPQH

v_gene: TRBV5-4
j_gene: TRBJ2-4
CDR3aa: ASSSPQGLKEQY

v_gene: TRBV12-3/TRBV12-4
j_gene: TRBJ2-6
CDR3aa: ASSSTGGANVLT

v_gene: TRBV7-2
j_gene: TRBJ2-5
CDR3aa: ASSHREREVWHQETQY

v_gene: TRBV14
j_gene: TRBJ2-1
CDR3aa: ASSRGTSGSRF

v_gene: TRBV7-2
j_gene: TRBJ2-7
CDR3aa: ASSLEGPWAGVSSYEQY

v_gene: TRBV7-3
j_gene: TRBJ2-1
CDR3aa: ASSPRTSGGPNNEQF

v_gene: TRBV6-2/TRBV6-3
j_gene: TRBJ1-2
CDR3aa: ASSYTWGAPDYGYT

v_gene: TRBV21-1
j_gene: TRBJ2-7
CDR3aa: ASSKEEQRKSYEQY

v_gene: TRBV20-1
j_gene: TRBJ2-2
CDR3aa: SAREGVTGELF

v_gene: TRBV7-2
j_gene: TRBJ2-5
CDR3aa: ASSPAPGGETQY

v_gene: TRBV3-1
j_gene: TRBJ2-2
CDR3aa: ASSQKRLAGGPGAGELF

v_gene: TRBV7-2
j_gene: TRBJ2-7
CDR3aa: ASSLLEGLEQY

v_gene: TRBV3-1
j_gene: TRBJ2-6
CDR3aa: ASSPIFQYSGANVLT

v_gene: TRBV10-3
j_gene: TRBJ1-3
CDR3aa: AISESRGPSGNTIY

v_gene: TRBV11-2
j_gene: TRBJ2-6
CDR3aa: ASSKRGSKQGVALGANVLT

v_gene: TRBV20-1
j_gene: TRBJ1-1
CDR3aa: SARPRTGRDTEAF

v_gene: TRBV5-1
j_gene: TRBJ2-4
CDR3aa: ASSLGGRIGLRIQY

v_gene: TRBV28
j_gene: TRBJ2-1
CDR3aa: ASRPRYNEQF

v_gene: TRBV28
j_gene: TRBJ2-1
CDR3aa: ASSFRDRLGNEQF

v_gene: TRBV7-3
j_gene: TRBJ1-1
CDR3aa: ASSLIGVGPDMNTEAF

v_gene: TRBV4-3
j_gene: TRBJ2-2
CDR3aa: ASSQDFPGRGTGELF

v_gene: TRBV5-8
j_gene: TRBJ2-1
CDR3aa: ASRAGTSVYNEQF

v_gene: TRBV18
j_gene: TRBJ2-3
CDR3aa: ASAPRGPDTQY

v_gene: TRBV4-1
j_gene: TRBJ2-5
CDR3aa: ASSQDLAGGPAEQY